This entry lists 11 T cell receptor beta chains sequenced from one sample in a study of blood T cells in healthy people across ages. For the second PCR, which ran for about 7 to 11 cycles, a sample-barcoded 5' primer and a J-beta primer mix were used. TCRdb recomputed calls from the 5' RACE reads with MiXCR, one row per CDR3 protein. The table records about 730,000 distinct CDR3 sequences, about 42% of them present only once. The sequenced sample consisted of blood. The receptor source for this set is a woman aged 55-70 years in good health.

The rearrangement uses TRBV13 and TRBJ2-7; 11 nucleotides line up with TRBD2. The V and J ends lost 2 bases and 5 bases, in that order; junction bases with no gene match: 5. The CDR3 is 15 residues long. Germline assignment: CDR1 PRHDT and CDR2 FYEKMQ (reference sequence). This CDR3 reads CASSLLAGGPNEQYF. CDR3 coding DNA: TGTGCCAGCAGCTTATTAGCGGGAGGGCCCAACGAGCAGTACTTC.

This chain links TRBV7-2 with TRBJ2-2; 9 bases line up with TRBD2. V lost 2 bases to trimming and J lost 1 base; unmatched junction nucleotides: 5. The CDR3 is 17 amino acids. Germline loops: CDR1 SGHTA, CDR2 FQGNSA. CDR3 bases: TGTGCCAGCAGCTTAATGGGACTAGCCGGGAACACCGGGGAGCTGTTTTTT. Amino acid sequence: CASSLMGLAGNTGELFF.

This clonotype was picked up a small number of times. The chain links TRBV7-3 to TRBJ2-7, with 9 nucleotides matching TRBD2. The CDR3 is 14 amino acids. In germline, CDR1 is SGHTA, CDR2 FQGTGA. V lost 5 bases and J lost 3; bases outside the gene matches: 5. Here the CDR3 DNA reads TGTGCCAGCAGCACAGGAGCGGGAGGCTACGAGCAGTACTTC. It codes for CASSTGAGGYEQYF.

This clonotype was observed a handful of times. This chain joins TRBV27 and TRBJ2-3, with 10 bases matching TRBD1. Germline CDR1 is MNHEY and CDR2 is SMNVEV (reference sequence). V was clipped by 1 base and J by 3 bases; unmatched bases: 1. The CDR3 contains 15 residues. DNA for the CDR3: TGTGCCAGCAGTTTATGGGACAGGGGAACAGATACGCAGTATTTT. Residues: CASSLWDRGTDTQYF.

This clonotype has a handful of counts. The rearrangement links TRBV20-1 to TRBJ2-1, with 10 bases identical to TRBD2. Germline loops: CDR1 DFQATT, CDR2 SNEGSKA (reference sequence). This CDR3 has 15 residues. V lost 3 bases to trimming and J lost 8 bases; unmatched junction nucleotides: 10. The CDR3 nucleotides read TGCAGTGCTAGGGGGCTAGCGGGAGCATTAGATGAGCAGTTCTTC. Amino acids: CSARGLAGALDEQFF.

V is TRBV2 and J is TRBJ2-3; 10 nucleotides match TRBD1. Trimming took 5 bases from V and 2 from J; bases not matched to a gene: 7. CDR1 is SNHLY, CDR2 FYNNEI, per germline. This CDR3 spans 16 amino acids. The CDR3 loop is CASSWGTGVITDTQYF. For the CDR3, the DNA is TGTGCCAGCAGTTGGGGGACAGGGGTTATCACAGATACGCAGTATTTT. The complete variable domain, with remaining parts taken from reference TRBV2 and TRBJ2-3, reads EPEVTQTPSHQVTQMGQEVILRCVPISNHLYFYWYRQILGQKVEFLVSFYNNEISEKSEIFDDQFSVERPDGSNFTLKIRSTKLEDSAMYFCASSWGTGVITDTQYFGPGTRLTVL.

The chain links TRBV5-1 to TRBJ2-2; 11 nucleotides line up with TRBD2. The CDR3 contains 16 residues. After removal of 3 bases from V and 1 base from J, the junction contained 2 bases not matched to a gene. The germline V gene has CDR1 SGHRS and CDR2 YFSETQ. This CDR3 reads CASSSTSGENTGELFF. CDR3 nucleotides: TGCGCCAGCAGCTCGACTAGCGGGGAGAACACCGGGGAGCTGTTTTTT.

This chain joins TRBV6-1 and TRBJ1-5; unclear D gene. Trimming removed 3 bases from V and 5 bases from J, with 8 bases in between. Germline assignment: CDR1 MNHNS and CDR2 SASEGT. This CDR3 region has 13 residues. As DNA, the CDR3 is TGTGCCAGCAGTGAGTCTAAAGATCAGCCCCAGCATTTT. It codes for CASSESKDQPQHF.

The chain has TRBV5-1 and TRBJ2-1, with 7 bases lining up with TRBD2. Trimming at V came to 4 bases and at J to 7 bases, leaving 8 bases not matched to a gene. The CDR3 loop spans 14 amino acids. Per the germline V gene, CDR1 is SGHRS and CDR2 is YFSETQ. In DNA, the CDR3 is TGCGCCAGCAGCGATCCGGGACTACAAAATGAGCAGTTCTTC. This gives the protein CASSDPGLQNEQFF.

This clonotype was seen only once. This chain uses TRBV4-3 with TRBJ1-2; no definite D call. CDR1 is LGHNA and CDR2 is YSLEER in the germline V gene. V was cut by 4 bases and J by 0 bases, with 12 bases left in between. The CDR3 runs to 15 residues. The DNA of the CDR3 is TGCGCCAGCAGCCTAGGACCGATCGCTAACTATGGCTACACCTTC. This gives the protein CASSLGPIANYGYTF.

This chain uses TRBV6-2 or TRBV6-3 with TRBJ2-5; D gene ambiguous. Germline-derived CDR1 and CDR2 are MNHEY and SVGEGT. V lost 5 bases, J lost 4 bases, and 11 bases lay in between. The CDR3 is made up of 13 amino acids. The CDR3 sequence is CASSDGSRETQYF. The CDR3 nucleotides are TGTGCCAGCAGTGATGGCTCTCGAGAGACCCAGTACTTC.